Below are 2 T cell receptor beta chains sequenced from a single sample in a study of shared clonotypes between healthy human individuals. Only CD45RO-negative cells positively selected for CCR7 counted as naive CD8 cells, so terminally differentiated effector memory CD45RA+ cells were excluded. The table came from immunoSEQ multiplex PCR; TCRdb's copy has only in-frame clones and leaves some out. The sample contains about 2 million clones, approximately 94% of which appear only once. The sequencing sample was made of naive CD8+ T cells sorted from blood. Receptors were obtained from a man in his late teens or twenties in good health.

The chain links TRBV7-2 to TRBJ2-1; 9 bases agree with TRBD1. CDR1 is SGHTA and CDR2 is FQGNSA in the germline V gene. The trim removed 4 bases at V and 4 bases at J, leaving 5 bases unmatched. This CDR3 spans 15 amino acids. CDR3 sequence reads: CASSSTGGTYNEQFF. DNA for the CDR3: TGTGCCAGCAGCTCGACAGGGGGAACGTACAATGAGCAGTTCTTC.

The J gene is TRBJ2-5, the V gene TRBV2; D may be TRBD1 or TRBD2 (5 bases each). The CDR3 spans 13 residues. Germline V lookup: CDR1 SNHLY, CDR2 FYNNEI. V lost 1 base, J lost 5 bases, and 8 bases lay in between. The CDR3 DNA reads TGTGCCAGCAGTGAAGGGGGGTGGGAGACCCAGTACTTC. Amino acids: CASSEGGWETQYF.